The present TCR beta chain was sequenced within a study of OX40 agonist ivuxolimab in advanced cancers. The CDR3 spans 14 residues. Germline loops: CDR1 MNHEY, CDR2 SMNVEV (reference sequence). V gave up 3 bases and J gave up 0 bases, with 7 bases separating them. Measured with immunoSEQ multiplex PCR; TCRdb has only the in-frame clones, and not every one. Counted here are more than 35,000 clones, over 65% occurring once; the ten biggest clones make up approximately 20%. The origin of this receptor is an adult with an advanced solid tumor such as melanoma, head and neck, liver or kidney cancer. The sample consisted of CD4+ or CD8+ T cells sorted from blood, taken in a trial of the OX40 agonist ivuxolimab. This chain links TRBV27 with TRBJ2-3, with D unresolved. DNA for the CDR3: TGTGCCAGCAGTTTCCAGACTAGCACAGATACGCAGTATTTT. Translation: CASSFQTSTDTQYF.